The T cell receptor beta chain described here comes from a study of T cells expressing NK-cell markers. The germline gives CDR1 LGHNT, CDR2 FRNRAP. This CDR3 spans 12 amino acids. TCRdb reanalyzed the 5' RACE reads, giving one entry per CDR3 protein sequence and no DNA. Found here are roughly 390,000 distinct CDR3 sequences; the top ten clones hold 4% to 6.5%. The clonotype was recovered from a man aged 18-69 years in good health. Source material: blood T cells: a sorted CD56 or NKG2C T cell subset, CD4+ or CD8+ T cells, or bulk PBMC T cells (not recorded which). The rearrangement uses TRBV12-5 and TRBJ1-1; with no DNA, the TCRdb D assignment of TRBD1 cannot be verified. The CDR3 reads CASRGRGTEAFF.